This T cell receptor beta chain was captured by sequencing in a study of blood T cell repertoires in COVID-19. Per germline, CDR1 SGHRS and CDR2 YFSETQ. This CDR3 is built from 13 residues. The J segment lost 8 bases and the V segment lost 3 bases, leaving 7 bases of the junction unmatched. Using immunoSEQ multiplex PCR, the repertoire was profiled, and TCRdb retains in-frame clones only, with some absent. The sample consists of fewer than 500,000 clones, approximately 87% of them appearing once. The sequence was collected from a young man who had recovered from COVID-19. The chain recombines TRBV5-1 with TRBJ1-2, with 7 bases aligning to TRBD1. Sequenced material: PBMCs or T cells enriched from blood (not recorded which). Here the CDR3 reads CASSWGDSWGYTF. The CDR3 nucleotides are TGCGCCAGCAGCTGGGGGGACAGCTGGGGCTACACCTTC.